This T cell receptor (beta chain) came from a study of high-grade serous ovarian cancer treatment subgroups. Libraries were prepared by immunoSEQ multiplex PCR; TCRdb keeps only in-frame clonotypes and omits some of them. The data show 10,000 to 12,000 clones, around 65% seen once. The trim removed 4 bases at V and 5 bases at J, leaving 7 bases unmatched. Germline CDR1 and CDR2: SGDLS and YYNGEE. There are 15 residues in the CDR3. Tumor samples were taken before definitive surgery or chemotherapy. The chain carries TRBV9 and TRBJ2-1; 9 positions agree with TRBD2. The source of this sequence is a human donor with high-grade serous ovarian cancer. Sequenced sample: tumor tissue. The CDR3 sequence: CASSPRGLAHNEQFF. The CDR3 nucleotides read TGTGCCAGCAGCCCAAGGGGACTAGCCCACAATGAGCAGTTCTTC.